The 8 T cell receptor beta chains in this list originate from one sample, sequenced in a study of patients and donors after allogeneic stem cell transplantation. TCRdb independently ran MiXCR on the RT-PCR reads; one entry per CDR3 protein. The sample yields 90,000 to 130,000 distinct CDR3 sequences, around 38% seen once. Sequencing was carried out using blood, either unsorted or a sorted T cell fraction (not recorded which). Source of these receptors: a human donor who was either an allogeneic HSCT recipient or a stem cell or donor lymphocyte infusion donor (not recorded which). It is not recorded whose cells these are; they may come from a transplant donor.

This clonotype has just a few counts. The J gene is TRBJ1-5, the V gene TRBV28; 8 nucleotides match TRBD1. Trimming took 5 bases from V and 7 from J; bases not matched to a gene: 4. This CDR3 is 13 amino acids long. Germline V gene lookup returns CDR1 MDHEN and CDR2 SYDVKM. CDR3 amino acids: CASSGQGGQPQHF. CDR3 sequence (DNA): TGTGCCAGCAGTGGACAGGGCGGACAGCCCCAGCATTTT. The full variable domain, rest sourced from reference TRBV28 and TRBJ1-5, is DVKVTQSSRYLVKRTGEKVFLECVQDMDHENMFWYRQDPGLGLRLIYFSYDVKMKEKGDIPEGYSVSREKKERFSLILESASTNQTSMYLCASSGQGGQPQHFGDGTRLSIL.

The chain employs TRBV7-9 and TRBJ2-1, with 10 bases aligning to TRBD2. Germline V lookup: CDR1 SEHNR, CDR2 FQNEAQ (reference sequence). This CDR3 region has 17 residues. V gave up 4 bases and J gave up 3 bases; unmatched junction bases: 9. CDR3 protein: CASSYPLGLADYNEQFF. The DNA for the CDR3 is TGTGCCAGCAGCTACCCCCTTGGACTAGCGGACTACAATGAGCAGTTCTTC.

The table lists this clonotype with many counts. The V and J genes are TRBV7-2 and TRBJ1-5, with unresolved D. The length of the CDR3 is 13 residues. Trimming removed 1 base from V and 7 bases from J, with 8 bases in between. The germline V gene has CDR1 SGHTA and CDR2 FQGNSA. The CDR3 region has the DNA TGTGCCAGCAGCTTAGGAGGGTCCCAGCCCCAGCATTTT. Amino acid sequence: CASSLGGSQPQHF.

The chain combines TRBV24-1 with TRBJ2-1; D call uncertain. V was pared by 3 bases and J by 4 bases, with 9 bases between. Germline CDR1 and CDR2: KGHDR and SFDVKD. The CDR3 contains 14 residues. The CDR3 sequence is CATSDRWGYNEQFF. The CDR3 region has the DNA TGTGCCACCAGTGATAGGTGGGGATACAATGAGCAGTTCTTC.

This CDR3 is CASRPPTRSSYNEQFF. DNA for the CDR3: TGTGCCAGCAGACCTCCGACTCGCAGCTCCTACAATGAGCAGTTCTTC. The genes are TRBV2 and TRBJ2-1; D not resolved. Trimming left V 6 bases short and J 0 bases short, with 15 bases between. From germline, CDR1 is SNHLY and CDR2 FYNNEI. This CDR3 is built from 16 residues.

This chain joins TRBV28 and TRBJ2-7; a weak D match, TRBD1 (5 bases). V was cut by 6 bases and J by 2 bases, with 11 bases left in between. The CDR3 extends over 13 amino acids. Germline CDR1 is MDHEN and CDR2 is SYDVKM. The CDR3 bases are TGTGCCAGCAGCACAGGTGCCCCCTACGAGCAGTACTTC. It codes for CASSTGAPYEQYF. Combining the CDR3 with reference TRBV28 and TRBJ2-7 gives the whole variable domain DVKVTQSSRYLVKRTGEKVFLECVQDMDHENMFWYRQDPGLGLRLIYFSYDVKMKEKGDIPEGYSVSREKKERFSLILESASTNQTSMYLCASSTGAPYEQYFGPGTRLTVT.

The V call is TRBV6-2 or TRBV6-3, the J call TRBJ2-1; 10 bases map to TRBD2. The CDR3 length is 14 residues. Germline-derived CDR1 and CDR2 are MNHEY and SVGEGT. The J segment lost 4 bases and the V segment lost 5 bases, leaving 2 bases of the junction unmatched. This CDR3 is CASSRTSGYNEQFF. The CDR3 DNA is TGTGCCAGCAGTCGGACTAGCGGATACAATGAGCAGTTCTTC.

The table lists this clonotype with a few counts. The V call is TRBV12-3 or TRBV12-4, the J call TRBJ2-1, with D maybe TRBD2 (6 bases). Trimming took off 3 bases at V and 7 bases at J, with 16 bases between the two ends. This CDR3 has 15 residues. For the CDR3, the DNA is TGTGCCAGCAGTTTCAAGAAAGCGGGCTTAAATGAGCAGTTCTTC. This encodes CASSFKKAGLNEQFF.